Included here is one TCR beta chain sequence, with context. In the authors' workflow: Reference gene primers were amplified, and this amplification served to estimate nucleated cell counts. TCRdb's copy holds only in-frame clones and misses some; the assay was immunoSEQ multiplex PCR. The V and J calls and clone size were taken over from that table, and D and trimming were inferred from the DNA. Among about 160,000 clones listed, 77% were seen once. The CDR3 loop spans 14 amino acids. V dropped 6 bases and J dropped 7; count of bases not matched to a gene: 5. From germline, CDR1 is SNHLY and CDR2 FYNNEI. These data come from a study of blood T cell repertoires in COVID-19. Background on the study: Researchers got acute and convalescent COVID-19 samples from the United States, Italy and Spain. PBMCs, B-cell-depleted T cells, or T cells provided the cDNA or gDNA that made up the material.

The origin of this receptor is a man between 65 and 79 years old with acute or convalescent COVID-19. The chain joins TRBV2 to TRBJ2-3, with 12 bases identical to TRBD2. Sequencing was carried out using peripheral blood. The CDR3 reads CASRASGGANTQYF. The CDR3 nucleotides are TGTGCCAGCAGAGCTAGCGGGGGGGCAAATACGCAGTATTTT.